Listed here are 21 T cell receptor beta chains from one sample, sequenced in a study of blood T cells in healthy people across ages. It was with a sample-barcoded 5' primer and a J-beta primer mix that a second PCR of roughly 6 to 11 cycles was run. TCRdb reprocessed the 5' RACE reads with MiXCR, giving one entry per CDR3 protein. Here the sample spans about a million distinct CDR3 sequences, just over 50% being singletons. Sequenced: blood. The receptors derive from a woman aged 55-70 years in good health.

In this sample, this clonotype turned up a few times. V gene TRBV10-3 combines with J gene TRBJ2-3; no firm D call. In germline, CDR1 is ENHRY, CDR2 SYGVKD. V was cut by 4 bases and J by 4 bases, with 6 bases left in between. The CDR3 sequence is 12 residues long. The CDR3 coding sequence is TGTGCCATCAGTGCTGGCCCAGATACGCAGTATTTT. Translating it yields CAISAGPDTQYF.

This clonotype has a handful of counts. The rearrangement links TRBV28 to TRBJ2-7, with a tentative D call TRBD2 (7 bases). This CDR3 contains 15 residues. Trimming took off 1 base at V and 1 base at J, with 11 bases between the two ends. Per the germline V gene, CDR1 is MDHEN and CDR2 is SYDVKM. Written as DNA, the CDR3 is TGTGCCAGCAGTTTATACGGGGGGCCGTCCTACGAGCAGTACTTC. Encoded protein: CASSLYGGPSYEQYF. Full variable domain (missing parts from reference TRBV28 and TRBJ2-7): DVKVTQSSRYLVKRTGEKVFLECVQDMDHENMFWYRQDPGLGLRLIYFSYDVKMKEKGDIPEGYSVSREKKERFSLILESASTNQTSMYLCASSLYGGPSYEQYFGPGTRLTVT.

This clonotype was found a few times. The chain joins TRBV5-1 to TRBJ2-1; no firm D call. Trimming stripped 0 bases from V and 6 bases from J, with 10 bases between. Germline CDR1 SGHRS, CDR2 YFSETQ. The CDR3 is 14 amino acids. The CDR3 coding sequence is TGCGCCAGCAGCTTGGCCTTCGTGGGCAATGAGCAGTTCTTC. Its protein is CASSLAFVGNEQFF. The full variable domain, rest sourced from reference TRBV5-1 and TRBJ2-1, is KAGVTQTPRYLIKTRGQQVTLSCSPISGHRSVSWYQQTPGQGLQFLFEYFSETQRNKGNFPGRFSGRQFSNSRSEMNVSTLELGDSALYLCASSLAFVGNEQFFGPGTRLTVL.

This clonotype appeared a few times. This rearrangement joins TRBV29-1 to TRBJ2-7, with 8 bases lining up with TRBD2. Germline V gene data show CDR1 as SQVTM and CDR2 as ANQGSEA. The J segment lost 3 bases and the V segment lost 8 bases, leaving 9 bases of the junction unmatched. The CDR3 runs to 13 residues. CDR3 amino acids: CSCGTGGNYEQYF. The CDR3 nucleotides are TGCAGCTGTGGGACGGGAGGGAACTACGAGCAGTACTTC.

This chain connects TRBV10-3 to TRBJ2-5, with D possibly being TRBD1 (6 bases). Between the trimmed V and J ends, which lost 10 bases and 2 bases, there was a span of 11 bases. Germline CDR1 and CDR2: ENHRY and SYGVKD. This CDR3 has 12 residues. CDR3 amino acids: CATRGGQETQYF. The CDR3, as DNA: TGTGCCACCAGGGGCGGACAAGAGACCCAGTACTTC.

CDR3 loop: CSVGAGGGEQYF. Here the CDR3 DNA reads TGCAGCGTTGGAGCAGGGGGGGGTGAGCAGTACTTC. The chain combines TRBV29-1 with TRBJ2-7; D may match TRBD1 or TRBD2 (7 bases each). Trimming cost V 4 bases and J 7 bases, with 14 bases left between them. CDR1 is SQVTM and CDR2 is ANQGSEA in the germline V gene. This CDR3 spans 12 amino acids.

This clonotype occurred a few times. For the CDR3, the DNA is TGTGCCAGCAGCCAAGATGGGAGGGGAGCGTCCTACGAGCAGTACTTC. Residues: CASSQDGRGASYEQYF. The chain is built from TRBV3-1 and TRBJ2-7; 7 bases agree with TRBD2. V was pared by 0 bases and J by 1 base, with 6 bases of the junction left unmatched. CDR1 and CDR2 (germline): LGHDT, YNNKEL (reference sequence). This CDR3 comprises 16 residues.

This clonotype was counted a few times. This chain uses TRBV7-2 with TRBJ2-5; D call uncertain. The CDR3 is made up of 15 amino acids. Trimming left V 3 bases short and J 1 base short, with 12 bases between. The germline V gene encodes CDR1 SGHTA and CDR2 FQGNSA. The CDR3 coding sequence is TGTGCCAGCAGCTTGTTTGGGCAGCTCCAAGAGACCCAGTACTTC. Translation gives CASSLFGQLQETQYF.

The rearrangement uses TRBV6-1 and TRBJ2-7, with 10 nucleotides matching TRBD2. Trimming took 6 bases from V and 4 from J; bases not matched to a gene: 9. This CDR3 spans 15 amino acids. Germline CDR1 MNHNS, CDR2 SASEGT. The CDR3 is CASRLAGVSGYEQYF. Written as DNA, the CDR3 is TGTGCCAGCAGGCTAGCGGGAGTGAGTGGTTACGAGCAGTACTTC.

This clonotype was found a few times. This chain uses TRBV29-1 with TRBJ1-2; D not certain. V lost 8 bases to trimming and J lost 1 base, with 14 bases between them. Germline-derived CDR1 and CDR2 are SQVTM and ANQGSEA. This CDR3 contains 13 residues. The DNA for the CDR3 is TGCAGCACGAGAGAACGGGGTAACTATGGCTACACCTTC. Its protein is CSTRERGNYGYTF.

This clonotype has more than one count but fewer than ten. The chain carries TRBV6-6 and TRBJ1-5; tentatively, D is TRBD1 (6 bases). This CDR3 region has 15 residues. V dropped 4 bases and J dropped 6 bases, with 16 bases sitting between them. CDR1 is MNHNY and CDR2 is SVGAGI in the germline V gene (reference sequence). As DNA, the CDR3 is TGTGCCAGCAGTTCCAGAGAAGGGGGACCTCAGCCCCAGCATTTT. It specifies CASSSREGGPQPQHF.

This sequence joins TRBV29-1 and TRBJ2-6; D call uncertain. CDR3 length: 13 residues. Germline loops: CDR1 SQVTM, CDR2 ANQGSEA. Trimming removed 5 bases at V and 1 base at J, with 6 bases between. CDR3: CSVIQSGANVLTF. The CDR3 DNA is TGCAGCGTTATCCAGTCTGGGGCCAACGTCCTGACTTTC.

This chain connects TRBV10-3 to TRBJ2-7; tentative D call: TRBD2 (6 bases). The V gene's germline CDR1 is ENHRY and CDR2 SYGVKD. The CDR3 runs to 15 residues. The V end was cut by 2 bases, the J end by 0 bases, with 11 bases between. CDR3 amino acids: CAISEGQTSSYEQYF. CDR3 bases: TGTGCCATCAGTGAGGGCCAGACTAGCTCCTACGAGCAGTACTTC.

The V gene is TRBV20-1, the J gene TRBJ2-3; TRBD2 matches 7 bases. Germline values: CDR1 DFQATT, CDR2 SNEGSKA (reference sequence). The CDR3 runs to 14 residues. The CDR3 loop reads CSVTSSLTTDTQYF. In DNA form, the CDR3 reads TGCAGCGTGACTAGCTCCTTAACAACAGATACGCAGTATTTT.

V usage is TRBV29-1 and J usage is TRBJ1-2, with D unclear. V was shortened by 7 bases and J by 6 bases, with 15 bases between the two germline ends. The CDR3 loop spans 12 amino acids. CDR1 and CDR2 from the germline V gene are SQVTM and ANQGSEA. DNA of the CDR3: TGCAGCGGCCTTGATGCCTCAGATGGCTACACCTTC. Amino acids: CSGLDASDGYTF.

The chain carries TRBV7-9 and TRBJ2-5, with D possibly matching TRBD2 (6 bases). This CDR3 has 15 residues. Germline V lookup: CDR1 SEHNR, CDR2 FQNEAQ (reference sequence). With 5 bases removed from V and 3 bases from J, the gap between germline ends came to 16 bases. CDR3 DNA: TGTGCCAGCAGCGCGACAGAATGGGAGGAAGAGACCCAGTACTTC. It yields the protein CASSATEWEEETQYF.

The chain recombines TRBV11-2 with TRBJ2-1, with 9 bases matching TRBD2. Germline trimming cut 4 bases from V and 6 bases from J; bases unmatched to any gene: 7. Germline V gene sequence: CDR1 SGHAT, CDR2 FQNNGV. The CDR3 has 15 residues. CDR3 DNA sequence: TGTGCCAGCAGCTCCCAGGGACTAGCTTCCAATGAGCAGTTCTTC. As protein: CASSSQGLASNEQFF.

Comments on this clonotype: Its ends do not fully match the called genes, so a read error is possible. CDR3 amino acids: CASREFGDTYERYF. CDR3 DNA sequence: TGTGCCAGCAGGGAATTTGGGGACACCTACGAGCGGTACTTC. The chain has TRBV25-1 and TRBJ2-7, with D possibly matching TRBD1 (6 bases). Per germline, CDR1 MGHDK and CDR2 SYGVNS. This CDR3 comprises 14 residues.

The genes are TRBV7-6 and TRBJ1-5; D not resolved. The CDR3 is made up of 15 amino acids. The germline gives CDR1 SGHVS, CDR2 FNYEAQ. Trimming took 5 bases from V and 4 from J, leaving 15 bases between them. The CDR3, as DNA: TGTGCCAGCAGCGGAGAGGTCACAAAAAATCAGCCCCAGCATTTT. It encodes CASSGEVTKNQPQHF.

In DNA, the CDR3 is TGCGCCAGCAGCCCGACAGGGTTATCAACCTACGGGCAGTACTTC. Translating it yields CASSPTGLSTYGQYF. This chain joins TRBV5-1 and TRBJ2-4, with 7 bases aligning to TRBD1. Germline-derived CDR1 and CDR2 are SGHRS and YFSETQ. This CDR3 has 15 amino acids. After removal of 4 bases from V and 13 bases from J, the junction contained 17 bases not matched to a gene.

This clonotype was detected only once. The chain joins TRBV5-1 to TRBJ2-1; 9 bases are a match to TRBD1. From germline, CDR1 is SGHRS and CDR2 YFSETQ. V lost 2 bases and J lost 8; bases outside the gene matches: 14. There are 17 residues in the CDR3. CDR3 nucleotide sequence: TGCGCCAGCAGCTTTCGAATAACTGGGACAGGGCCCGATGAGCAGTTCTTC. Protein: CASSFRITGTGPDEQFF.